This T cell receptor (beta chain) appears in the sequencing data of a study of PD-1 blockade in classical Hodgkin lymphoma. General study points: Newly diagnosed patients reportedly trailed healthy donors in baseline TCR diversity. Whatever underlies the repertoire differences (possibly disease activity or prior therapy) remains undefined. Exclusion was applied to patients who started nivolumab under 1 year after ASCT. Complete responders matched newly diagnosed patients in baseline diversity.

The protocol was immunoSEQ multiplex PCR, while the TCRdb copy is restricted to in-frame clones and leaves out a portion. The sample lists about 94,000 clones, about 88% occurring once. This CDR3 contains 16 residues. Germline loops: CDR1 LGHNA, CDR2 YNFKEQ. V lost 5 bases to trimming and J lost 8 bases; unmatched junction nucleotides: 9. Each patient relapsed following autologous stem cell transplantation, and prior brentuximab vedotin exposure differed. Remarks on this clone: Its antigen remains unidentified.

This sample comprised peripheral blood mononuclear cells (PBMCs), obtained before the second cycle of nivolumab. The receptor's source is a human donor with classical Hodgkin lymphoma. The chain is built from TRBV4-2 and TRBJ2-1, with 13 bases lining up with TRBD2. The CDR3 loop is CASSDLGLAGIYEQFF. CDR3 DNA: TGTGCCAGCAGCGACCTGGGACTAGCGGGAATCTATGAGCAGTTCTTC.